This paragraph covers one TCR beta chain sequence. Its cognate antigen has yet to be identified. It has no much larger one-base neighbor in the sample; base qualities were not kept. The CDR3 runs 15 amino acids, cysteine and phenylalanine included. Left in the record is the CDR3 DNA by itself, 45 bases read in frame from the first base. The germline V gene (reference sequence) gives CDR1 as LGHDT and CDR2 as YNNKEL. V and J are truncated by 4 bases and 3 bases respectively, leaving an intervening sequence of 16 bases. This record comes from a study of blood T cell repertoires in COVID-19 (TCRdb year 2020). At the level of the whole study: The collaborator samples originated in the United States, Italy and Spain and spanned the acute and convalescent phases of COVID-19. The repertoires were made available in a free public database intended to serve as a resource for research on the immune response to SARS-CoV-2. A de-identified subject ID, COVID-19 status, age in years and sex were almost always included in the sample metadata. The prospective study material was composed of cDNA or gDNA derived from T cells, B-cell-depleted T cells, or PBMCs. Samples came from the ongoing ImmuneRACE study (first 160 participants) plus 1,254 subjects from 6 global collaborators. Where HLA class I and class II types were available, the types were taken from metadata supplied by the sample provider, not from assay-based typing. The dataset comprised deeply sampled blood TCRbeta repertoires from subjects exposed to, actively infected with, or recovered from COVID-19.

TCRbeta CDR3 regions were amplified from genomic DNA using the immunoSEQ Assay, a bias-controlled multiplex PCR. The authors processed their data as follows. Within the assay, amplification of reference gene primers was used to estimate how many nucleated cells each sample contained. Sequence reads were collapsed and filtered to measure the absolute abundance of every unique TCRbeta CDR3 rearrangement. Productive Simpson clonality was computed per sample as the square root of Simpson's diversity index over productive rearrangements. TCRdb retrieved this table from immuneACCESS and kept in-frame rearrangements only. Not all clones are present; in checked studies, unresolved V genes account for under half, and no reason is known for the remainder. V and J calls and clone size come straight from that table; D and trimming were deduced from the DNA. The sample has about 410,000 clones on record, about 91% of them singletons. The ten most abundant clones make up roughly 1.4% of the sample.

One collaborating source in Seattle enrolled patients during active infection and followed them longitudinally through the course of disease. The collaborating institutions used their own protocols to collect whole blood in K2EDTA tubes. For TCRbeta analysis, collaborators shipped samples in one of three forms: frozen whole blood, isolated PBMCs, or DNA extracted from either of those sample types. General study outcomes and caveats: Clinical and demographic metadata were provided uncurated, with the amount varying by source and participant.

This TCR was sampled from a woman aged 35 to 49 with COVID-19, enrolled during active disease. The sequence is built from TRBV3-1 (or the pseudogene TRBV3-2) and TRBJ2-7; TRBD1 could be the D gene, as 5 bases match. The sample taken for sequencing was peripheral blood. The CDR3 is CASSRTGSLGYEQYF. The nucleotide sequence is TGTGCCAGCAGCCGAACAGGTTCTTTGGGCTACGAGCAGTACTTC.